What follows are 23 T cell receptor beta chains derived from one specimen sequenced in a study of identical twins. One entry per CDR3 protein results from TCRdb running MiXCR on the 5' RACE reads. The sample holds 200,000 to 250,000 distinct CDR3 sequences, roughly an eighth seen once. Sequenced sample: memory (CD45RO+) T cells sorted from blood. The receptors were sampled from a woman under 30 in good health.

The CDR3 spells CASSLGQSEQFF. In DNA, the CDR3 is TGCGCCAGCAGCTTGGGGCAAAGCGAGCAGTTCTTC. The chain has TRBV5-1 and TRBJ2-1; D is undetermined. The CDR3 length is 12 residues. CDR1 and CDR2 from the germline V gene are SGHRS and YFSETQ. V gave up 0 bases and J gave up 10 bases, with 8 bases separating them.

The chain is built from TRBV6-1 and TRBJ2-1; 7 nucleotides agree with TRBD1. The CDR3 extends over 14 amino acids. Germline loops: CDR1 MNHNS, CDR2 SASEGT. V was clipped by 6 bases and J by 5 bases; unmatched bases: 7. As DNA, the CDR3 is TGTGCCAGCAGCCAGCGACAGGGTCACAATGAGCAGTTCTTC. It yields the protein CASSQRQGHNEQFF.

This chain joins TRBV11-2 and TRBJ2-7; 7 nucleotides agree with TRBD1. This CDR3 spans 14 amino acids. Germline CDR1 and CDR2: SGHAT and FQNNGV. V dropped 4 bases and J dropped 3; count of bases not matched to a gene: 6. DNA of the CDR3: TGTGCCAGCAGCTCGTCAGGGGGAAGCTACGAGCAGTACTTC. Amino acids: CASSSSGGSYEQYF.

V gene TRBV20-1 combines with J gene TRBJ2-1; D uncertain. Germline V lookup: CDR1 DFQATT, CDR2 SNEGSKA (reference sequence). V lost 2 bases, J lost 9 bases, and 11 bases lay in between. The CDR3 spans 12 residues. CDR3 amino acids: CSARRSISEQFF. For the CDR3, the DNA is TGCAGTGCTAGAAGGAGTATAAGTGAGCAGTTCTTC.

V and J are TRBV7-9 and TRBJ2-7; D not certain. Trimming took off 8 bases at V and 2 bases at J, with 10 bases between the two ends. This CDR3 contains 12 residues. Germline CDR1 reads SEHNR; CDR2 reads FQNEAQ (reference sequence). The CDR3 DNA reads TGTGCCAGCGGGTCAGACCCCTACGAGCAGTACTTC. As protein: CASGSDPYEQYF.

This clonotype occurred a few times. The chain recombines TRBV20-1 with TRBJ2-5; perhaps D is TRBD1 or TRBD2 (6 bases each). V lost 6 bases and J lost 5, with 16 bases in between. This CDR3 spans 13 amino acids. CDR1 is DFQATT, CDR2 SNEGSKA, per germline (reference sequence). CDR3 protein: CSASFGGPETQYF. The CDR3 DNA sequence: TGCAGTGCGTCCTTCGGGGGCCCGGAGACCCAGTACTTC.

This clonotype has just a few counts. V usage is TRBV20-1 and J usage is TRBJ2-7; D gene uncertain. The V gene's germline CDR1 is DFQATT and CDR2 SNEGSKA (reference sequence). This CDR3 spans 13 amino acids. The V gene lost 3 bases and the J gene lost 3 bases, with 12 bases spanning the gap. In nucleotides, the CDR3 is TGCAGTGCTAGTTCTTCCTATAACTACGAGCAGTACTTC. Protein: CSASSSYNYEQYF.

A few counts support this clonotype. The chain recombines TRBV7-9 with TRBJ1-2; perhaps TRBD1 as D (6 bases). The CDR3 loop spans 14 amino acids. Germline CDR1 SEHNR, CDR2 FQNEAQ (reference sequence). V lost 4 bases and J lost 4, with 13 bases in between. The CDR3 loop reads CASSSGHSFYGYTF. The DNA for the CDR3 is TGTGCCAGCAGCTCGGGACACAGCTTCTATGGCTACACCTTC.

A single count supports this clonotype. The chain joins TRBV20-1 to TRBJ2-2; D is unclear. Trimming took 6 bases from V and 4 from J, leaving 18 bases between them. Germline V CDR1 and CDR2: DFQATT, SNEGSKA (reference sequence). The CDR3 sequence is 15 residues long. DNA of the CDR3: TGCAGTGCCACCCCAGGTCGTAGGACCACCGGGGAGCTGTTTTTT. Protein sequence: CSATPGRRTTGELFF.

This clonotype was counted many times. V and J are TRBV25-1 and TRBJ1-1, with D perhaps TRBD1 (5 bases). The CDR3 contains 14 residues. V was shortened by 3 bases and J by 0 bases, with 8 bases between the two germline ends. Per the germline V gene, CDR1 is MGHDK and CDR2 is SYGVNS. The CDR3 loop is CASSEGLMNTEAFF. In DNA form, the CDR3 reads TGTGCCAGCAGTGAGGGACTGATGAACACTGAAGCTTTCTTT. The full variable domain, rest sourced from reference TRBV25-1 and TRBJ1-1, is EADIYQTPRYLVIGTGKKITLECSQTMGHDKMYWYQQDPGMELHLIHYSYGVNSTEKGDLSSESTVSRIRTEHFPLTLESARPSHTSQYLCASSEGLMNTEAFFGQGTRLTVV.

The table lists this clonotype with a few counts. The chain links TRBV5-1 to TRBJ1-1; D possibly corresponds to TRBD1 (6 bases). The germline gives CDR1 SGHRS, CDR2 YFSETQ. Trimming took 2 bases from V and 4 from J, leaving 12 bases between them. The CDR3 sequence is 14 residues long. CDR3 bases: TGCGCCAGCAGCTTCGGACAGTCGGCCACTGAAGCTTTCTTT. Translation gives CASSFGQSATEAFF.

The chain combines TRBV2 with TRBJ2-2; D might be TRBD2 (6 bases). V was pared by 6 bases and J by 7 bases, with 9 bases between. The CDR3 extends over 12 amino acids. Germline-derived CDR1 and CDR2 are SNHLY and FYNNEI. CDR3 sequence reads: CASRDYGGELFF. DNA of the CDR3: TGTGCCAGCAGGGACTACGGCGGGGAGCTGTTTTTT. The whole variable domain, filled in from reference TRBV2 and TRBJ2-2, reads EPEVTQTPSHQVTQMGQEVILRCVPISNHLYFYWYRQILGQKVEFLVSFYNNEISEKSEIFDDQFSVERPDGSNFTLKIRSTKLEDSAMYFCASRDYGGELFFGEGSRLTVL.

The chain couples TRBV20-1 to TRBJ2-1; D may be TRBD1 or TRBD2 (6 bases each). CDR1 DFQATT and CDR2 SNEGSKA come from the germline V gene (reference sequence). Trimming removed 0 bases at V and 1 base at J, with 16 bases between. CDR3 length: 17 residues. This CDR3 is CSAREVFGGRSYNEQFF. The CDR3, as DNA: TGCAGTGCTAGAGAGGTATTCGGGGGCCGGTCCTACAATGAGCAGTTCTTC.

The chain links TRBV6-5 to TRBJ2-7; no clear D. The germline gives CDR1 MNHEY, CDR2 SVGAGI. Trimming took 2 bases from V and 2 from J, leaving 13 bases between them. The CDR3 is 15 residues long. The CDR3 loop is CASSYRRDLPYEQYF. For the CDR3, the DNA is TGTGCCAGCAGTTACCGGCGAGACCTTCCCTACGAGCAGTACTTC.

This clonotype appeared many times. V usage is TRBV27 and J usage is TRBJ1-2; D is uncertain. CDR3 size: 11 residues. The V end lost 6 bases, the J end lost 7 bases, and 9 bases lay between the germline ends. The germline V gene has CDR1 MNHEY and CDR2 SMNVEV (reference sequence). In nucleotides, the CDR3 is TGTGCCAGCAGGGGTGAGGGTGGCTACACCTTC. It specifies CASRGEGGYTF.

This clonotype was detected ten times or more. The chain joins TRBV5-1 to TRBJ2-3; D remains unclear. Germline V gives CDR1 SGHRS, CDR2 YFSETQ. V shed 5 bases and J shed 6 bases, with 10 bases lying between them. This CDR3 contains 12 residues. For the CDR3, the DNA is TGCGCCAGCAGTTCCTTTATGGATACGCAGTATTTT. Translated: CASSSFMDTQYF.

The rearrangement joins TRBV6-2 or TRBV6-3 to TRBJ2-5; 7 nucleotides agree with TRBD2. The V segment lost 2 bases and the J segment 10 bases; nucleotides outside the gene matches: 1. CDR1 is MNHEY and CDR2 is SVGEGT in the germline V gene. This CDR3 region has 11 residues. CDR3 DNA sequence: TGTGCCAGCAGTTACGCGGGGGACCAGTACTTC. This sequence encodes CASSYAGDQYF.

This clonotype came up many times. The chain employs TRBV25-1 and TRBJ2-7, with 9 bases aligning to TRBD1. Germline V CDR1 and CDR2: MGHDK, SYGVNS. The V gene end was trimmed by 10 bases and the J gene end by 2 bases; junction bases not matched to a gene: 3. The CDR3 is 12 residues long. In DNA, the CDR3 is TGTGCCACAGGACAGGGGACCTACGAGCAGTACTTC. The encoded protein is CATGQGTYEQYF.

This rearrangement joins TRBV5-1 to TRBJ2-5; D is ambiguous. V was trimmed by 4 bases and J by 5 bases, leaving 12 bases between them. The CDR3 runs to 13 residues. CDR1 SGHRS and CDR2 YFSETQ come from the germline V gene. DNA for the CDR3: TGCGCCAGCAGCCCTTTGGGTCGGGAGACCCAGTACTTC. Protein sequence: CASSPLGRETQYF.

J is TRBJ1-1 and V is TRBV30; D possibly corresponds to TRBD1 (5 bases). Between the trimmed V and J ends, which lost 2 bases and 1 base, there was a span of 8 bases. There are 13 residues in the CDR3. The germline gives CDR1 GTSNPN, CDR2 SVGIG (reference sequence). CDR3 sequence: CAWSNRRNTEAFF. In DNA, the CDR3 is TGTGCCTGGAGTAACAGGAGGAACACTGAAGCTTTCTTT.

The CDR3 nucleotides are TGTGCCAGCAGTGGTCCCGGGGGGAACACAGATACGCAGTATTTT. This translates into CASSGPGGNTDTQYF. The genes are TRBV6-1 and TRBJ2-3, with TRBD2 matching over 7 bases. With V trimmed by 4 bases and J by 2 bases, 6 bases remained unmatched. In germline, CDR1 is MNHNS, CDR2 SASEGT. The CDR3 covers 15 residues.

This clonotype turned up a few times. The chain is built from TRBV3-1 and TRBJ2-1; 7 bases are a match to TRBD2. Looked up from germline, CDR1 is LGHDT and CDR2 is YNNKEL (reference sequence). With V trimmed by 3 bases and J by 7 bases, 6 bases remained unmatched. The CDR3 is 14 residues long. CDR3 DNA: TGTGCCAGCAGCCAGGGGCGGGGGTGGAATGAGCAGTTCTTC. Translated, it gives CASSQGRGWNEQFF.

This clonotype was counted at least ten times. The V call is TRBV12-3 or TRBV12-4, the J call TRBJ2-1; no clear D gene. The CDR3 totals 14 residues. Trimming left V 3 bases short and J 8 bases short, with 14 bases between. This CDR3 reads CASSFRSGKDEQFF. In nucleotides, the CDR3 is TGTGCCAGCAGTTTTAGAAGTGGGAAGGATGAGCAGTTCTTC.